A single sample gave rise to the 18 T cell receptor beta chains below, sequenced in a study of cytomegalovirus exposure and HLA in healthy donors. PCR amplification relied on 60 Vbeta primers (plus 13 Jbeta primers). Some clones are missing from TCRdb's copy, which holds only in-frame ones; the method was immunoSEQ multiplex PCR. Of approximately 170,000 clones in the sample, roughly 80% are singletons; the top ten hold less than 2.5%. Sequences were obtained from PBMCs. The receptor source for this set is a male donor in good health and CMV-seronegative.

This sequence joins TRBV11-3 and TRBJ1-1; possibly TRBD1 for D (6 bases). V lost 0 bases, J lost 6 bases, and 8 bases lay in between. CDR1 SGHNT and CDR2 YENEEA come from the germline V gene. The CDR3 covers 13 residues. CDR3 nucleotide sequence: TGTGCCAGCAGCTTAGAAGGGGGAGCTGAAGCTTTCTTT. This sequence encodes CASSLEGGAEAFF.

This chain connects TRBV29-1 to TRBJ1-1, with D possibly being TRBD1 (5 bases). The V end was cut by 2 bases, the J end by 10 bases, with 11 bases between. Germline V gives CDR1 SQVTM, CDR2 ANQGSEA. The CDR3 contains 11 residues. CDR3 coding DNA: TGCAGCGTTGAATCGGGCAGGGCAGCTTTCTTT. This sequence encodes CSVESGRAAFF.

The rearrangement links TRBV2 to TRBJ1-2, with 7 bases identical to TRBD1. This CDR3 has 16 residues. The ends lost 4 bases at V and 3 bases at J; junction bases unmatched: 11. Germline loops: CDR1 SNHLY, CDR2 FYNNEI. CDR3 sequence: CASSGPTGTAYYGYTF. CDR3 in DNA: TGTGCCAGCAGTGGCCCCACCGGGACAGCCTACTATGGCTACACCTTC. Combining the CDR3 with reference TRBV2 and TRBJ1-2 gives the whole variable domain EPEVTQTPSHQVTQMGQEVILRCVPISNHLYFYWYRQILGQKVEFLVSFYNNEISEKSEIFDDQFSVERPDGSNFTLKIRSTKLEDSAMYFCASSGPTGTAYYGYTFGSGTRLTVV.

As to this clone: The same CDR3 is also encoded by other DNA sequences in this sample. This chain uses TRBV5-4 with TRBJ1-6, with 7 nucleotides matching TRBD1. CDR3 length: 15 amino acids. Germline trimming cut 5 bases from V and 8 bases from J; bases unmatched to any gene: 10. From germline, CDR1 is SGHNT and CDR2 YYREEE (reference sequence). In DNA, the CDR3 is TGTGCCAGCAGATCTGCGGGGCAGGGGGATTCACCCCTCCACTTT. Protein product: CASRSAGQGDSPLHF.

The genes are TRBV27 and TRBJ1-4, with D maybe TRBD1 (5 bases). Germline assignment: CDR1 MNHEY and CDR2 SMNVEV (reference sequence). Deletions cut 5 bases from V and 4 bases from J, with 11 bases between. CDR3 size: 14 residues. CDR3 bases: TGTGCCAGCAGTGGCACAGGAAATAATGAAAAACTGTTTTTT. This codes for CASSGTGNNEKLFF.

V gene TRBV25-1 combines with J gene TRBJ1-3, with TRBD1 matching over 9 bases. Germline trimming cut 0 bases from V and 4 bases from J; bases unmatched to any gene: 7. The CDR3 has 17 residues. Germline CDR1 reads MGHDK; CDR2 reads SYGVNS. CDR3 in amino acids: CASSEYYGTGSGNTIYF. The DNA for the CDR3 is TGTGCCAGCAGTGAATATTACGGGACAGGGTCCGGAAACACCATATATTTT. The variable domain in full, with the rest retrieved from reference TRBV25-1 and TRBJ1-3, is EADIYQTPRYLVIGTGKKITLECSQTMGHDKMYWYQQDPGMELHLIHYSYGVNSTEKGDLSSESTVSRIRTEHFPLTLESARPSHTSQYLCASSEYYGTGSGNTIYFGEGSWLTVV.

This chain joins TRBV6-5 and TRBJ2-5; D is uncertain. Matching the DNA end better, TRBJ2-7 makes the J call doubtful. Looked up from germline, CDR1 is MNHEY and CDR2 is SVGAGI. CDR3 length: 13 residues. The CDR3 sequence is CASRPDGYYEQYF. Here the CDR3 DNA reads TGTGCCAGCAGACCCGACGGATACTACGAGCAGTACTTC.

This clone appeared a few times. This rearrangement joins TRBV25-1 to TRBJ2-5, with D perhaps TRBD1 (5 bases). Trimming shortened V by 1 base and J by 7 bases, and 19 bases separated the two germline ends. The germline V gene has CDR1 MGHDK and CDR2 SYGVNS. This CDR3 region has 16 residues. The CDR3: CASSELAGSPFRTQYF. The CDR3 nucleotides are TGTGCCAGCAGTGAATTGGCAGGGTCGCCCTTTCGGACCCAGTACTTC.

This chain links TRBV10-2 with TRBJ2-2; TRBD2 agrees at 8 bases. This CDR3 has 17 residues. CDR1 and CDR2 from the germline V gene are WSHSY and SAAADI. With 6 bases clipped from V and 5 bases from J, the junction kept 14 bases outside the gene matches. In DNA form, the CDR3 reads TGCGCCAGCAGACCCACCCCCCGGGGGGGCCTTACCGGGGAGCTGTTTTTT. Encoded protein: CASRPTPRGGLTGELFF.

This sequence joins TRBV5-1 and TRBJ1-1; possibly TRBD1 for D (6 bases). The V and J ends lost 0 bases and 4 bases respectively, with 10 bases between them. The germline CDR1 and CDR2 sequences are SGHRS and YFSETQ. This CDR3 is 14 amino acids long. The CDR3 reads CASSLGTGSTEAFF. The CDR3 DNA reads TGCGCCAGCAGCTTGGGAACAGGGAGCACTGAAGCTTTCTTT.

Concerning this clone: One junction end disagrees with the germline gene, perhaps due to a read error. The chain couples TRBV11-2 to TRBJ2-5; D unresolved. CDR3 length: 11 amino acids. CDR1 is SGHAT and CDR2 is FQNNGV in the germline V gene. The chain's CDR3 is CASSLGTAQHF. DNA of the CDR3: TGTGCCAGCAGCTTAGGTACAGCCCAACACTTC.

V usage is TRBV15 and J usage is TRBJ1-1, with D perhaps TRBD1 (5 bases). The CDR3 spans 15 residues. Trimming took 0 bases from V and 5 from J, leaving 13 bases between them. Germline V gene sequence: CDR1 LNHNV, CDR2 YYDKDF (reference sequence). CDR3 DNA sequence: TGTGCCACCAGCAGAGAGGAGGGTTGGGGGACTGAAGCTTTCTTT. Its translation: CATSREEGWGTEAFF.

This chain links TRBV27 with TRBJ1-2; tentatively, D is TRBD1 (6 bases). CDR1 is MNHEY and CDR2 is SMNVEV in the germline V gene (reference sequence). V was clipped by 8 bases and J by 2 bases, with 15 bases between them. The CDR3 has 14 residues. For the CDR3, the DNA is TGTGCCAGCCGACTACTACAGGGCAACTATGGCTACACCTTC. Its protein is CASRLLQGNYGYTF.

The rearrangement links TRBV19 to TRBJ2-7; a weak D match, TRBD1 (7 bases). The germline V and J ends were trimmed by 5 bases and 3 bases, with 20 bases remaining between them. The CDR3 covers 16 residues. Germline CDR1 reads LNHDA; CDR2 reads SQIVND (reference sequence). CDR3 bases: TGTGCCAGTAGTCCATTAGGACAGGCGGGATACTACGAGCAGTACTTC. This translates into CASSPLGQAGYYEQYF. Based on the CDR3 plus reference TRBV19 and TRBJ2-7, the full variable domain is DGGITQSPKYLFRKEGQNVTLSCEQNLNHDAMYWYRQDPGQGLRLIYYSQIVNDFQKGDIAEGYSVSREKKESFPLTVTSAQKNPTAFYLCASSPLGQAGYYEQYFGPGTRLTVT.

This clone was observed a handful of times. This chain links TRBV7-9 with TRBJ1-4, with 8 bases lining up with TRBD1. Germline CDR1 and CDR2: SEHNR and FQNEAQ (reference sequence). V gave up 5 bases and J gave up 10 bases; unmatched junction bases: 9. The CDR3 runs 14 residues. This chain's CDR3 is CASSPRQGSTKLFF. The CDR3 bases are TGTGCCAGCAGCCCCCGACAGGGGAGTACAAAACTGTTTTTT.

The rearrangement links TRBV5-1 to TRBJ2-2, with TRBD2 identical over 7 bases. Germline lookup yields CDR1 SGHRS and CDR2 YFSETQ. J gave up 3 bases and V 1 base, and 3 bases lay outside the gene matches. CDR3 length: 15 residues. As DNA, the CDR3 is TGCGCCAGCAGCTTGCTTGGGGGGGACACCGGGGAGCTGTTTTTT. Translated, it gives CASSLLGGDTGELFF.

This clone appeared once. The chain couples TRBV5-6 to TRBJ1-3, with no clear D. V dropped 4 bases and J dropped 4 bases, with 9 bases sitting between them. Germline V gives CDR1 SGHDT, CDR2 YYEEEE. The CDR3 length is 13 residues. The CDR3 sequence: CASSPSGGNTIYF. CDR3 in DNA: TGTGCCAGCAGCCCCAGCGGGGGAAACACCATATATTTT.

This clone was counted between two and nine times. J is TRBJ1-1 and V is TRBV7-9; perhaps TRBD1 as D (6 bases). The V end was cut by 1 base, the J end by 0 bases, with 9 bases between. The CDR3 length is 15 residues. Germline V gene data show CDR1 as SEHNR and CDR2 as FQNEAQ (reference sequence). CDR3 amino acids: CASSLDRVVNTEAFF. CDR3 sequence (DNA): TGTGCCAGCAGCTTAGACAGGGTGGTGAACACTGAAGCTTTCTTT.